Shown below are 5 T cell receptor beta chains from a single sample sequenced in a study of molecular identifiers for immune sequencing clone quantification. Each CDR3 protein is one row after TCRdb ran MiXCR on the PCR reads. The sample lists roughly 100,000 distinct CDR3 sequences, 30% to 35% occurring once. The sample comprised naive CD8+ T cells from blood, with Jurkat cell RNA spiked in. Subset: FACS-sorted CD8+CD4-CCR7+CD45RA+ naive T cells. Receptors were obtained from a human donor in good health. Some libraries in this study had Jurkat cell RNA spiked in.

This clonotype has a handful of counts. The chain combines TRBV6-6 with TRBJ2-1; D may correspond to TRBD1 or TRBD2 (5 bases each). Trimming shortened V by 6 bases and J by 5 bases, and 11 bases separated the two germline ends. The CDR3 consists of 13 residues. Germline V lookup: CDR1 MNHNY, CDR2 SVGAGI (reference sequence). CDR3 coding DNA: TGTGCCAGCAGCTGGGGACGGAACAATGAGCAGTTCTTC. Its protein is CASSWGRNNEQFF.

Turning to this clonotype: With a much larger clone just one base away, this may be a read error. This sequence joins TRBV28 and TRBJ2-7; 8 nucleotides align to TRBD2. The CDR3 has 15 amino acids. V lost 5 bases to trimming and J lost 7 bases; unmatched junction nucleotides: 13. The germline V gene has CDR1 MDHEN and CDR2 SYDVKM. CDR3 sequence: CASSTRQAGELEQYF. The CDR3 DNA reads TGTGCCAGCAGTACGCGACAAGCGGGAGAGTTAGAGCAGTACTTC.

As for this clonotype: A much larger clone lies one base from this, so it may be a read error. V is TRBV7-6 and J is TRBJ2-3, with D tentatively TRBD1 (6 bases). This CDR3 spans 13 amino acids. Trimming cost V 7 bases and J 8 bases, with 16 bases left between them. Germline CDR1 reads SGHVS; CDR2 reads FNYEAQ. This chain's CDR3 is CASKQGASGTQYF. In DNA, the CDR3 is TGTGCCAGCAAACAGGGAGCTTCAGGTACGCAGTATTTT.

This clonotype was found many times. The chain is built from TRBV28 and TRBJ2-7, with TRBD1 identical over 11 bases. Germline V CDR1 and CDR2: MDHEN, SYDVKM. This CDR3 contains 14 residues. V shed 3 bases and J 7 bases; nucleotides not matched to a gene: 5. CDR3 residues: CASSFGQGAREQYF. The CDR3 DNA follows: TGTGCCAGCAGTTTTGGACAGGGGGCTCGAGAGCAGTACTTC. Using reference TRBV28 and TRBJ2-7 for the parts outside the CDR3, the full variable domain is DVKVTQSSRYLVKRTGEKVFLECVQDMDHENMFWYRQDPGLGLRLIYFSYDVKMKEKGDIPEGYSVSREKKERFSLILESASTNQTSMYLCASSFGQGAREQYFGPGTRLTVT.

This clonotype was found a few times. The chain couples TRBV7-9 to TRBJ2-5, with D tentatively TRBD1 or TRBD2 (5 bases each). V was shortened by 5 bases and J by 5 bases, with 18 bases between the two germline ends. This CDR3 spans 15 amino acids. The germline CDR1 and CDR2 sequences are SEHNR and FQNEAQ (reference sequence). Written as DNA, the CDR3 is TGTGCCAGCAGCACTGGGACGTATCTTCGCGAGACCCAGTACTTC. Its translation: CASSTGTYLRETQYF.